This section outlines one TCR beta chain sequence together with its context. The data were taken from a study of blood T cell repertoires in COVID-19. Study overall: Collection of acute and convalescent COVID-19 samples took place in the United States, Italy and Spain.

Method: immunoSEQ multiplex PCR; TCRdb's copy keeps in-frame clones and lacks some. Of roughly 20,000 clones in the sample, roughly 88% are singletons; the top ten hold 9.8%. The germline gives CDR1 LGHNA, CDR2 YNFKEQ. The trim removed 0 bases at V and 5 bases at J, leaving 5 bases unmatched. The CDR3 runs 16 residues. This TCR was sampled from a man aged 40-49 years with active COVID-19. V usage is TRBV4-2 and J usage is TRBJ1-4, with 8 bases aligning to TRBD1. The sample taken for sequencing was peripheral blood. Here the CDR3 DNA reads TGTGCCAGCAGCCAAGACACAGGGGGAACGAATGAAAAACTGTTTTTT. Translation gives CASSQDTGGTNEKLFF.